Following are 20 T cell receptor beta chains from one sample sequenced in a study of blood T cell repertoires in COVID-19. Sequencing was performed with immunoSEQ multiplex PCR; in TCRdb, only in-frame clones are kept and a portion is missing. The table lists 200,000 to 250,000 clones, less than 85% of them singletons, with around 3.3% in the top ten. Sequencing was carried out using peripheral blood. The receptors were sampled from a woman aged 80 or over with acute or convalescent COVID-19.

CDR3: CASSLRVAGGGSYNEQFF. CDR3 nucleotide sequence: TGTGCCAGCAGCTTGAGGGTTGCAGGGGGCGGATCCTACAATGAGCAGTTCTTC. J is TRBJ2-1 and V is TRBV5-8; 8 nucleotides match TRBD1. This CDR3 spans 18 amino acids. The J segment lost 1 base and the V segment lost 1 base, leaving 10 bases of the junction unmatched. Per the germline V gene, CDR1 is SGHTS and CDR2 is YDEGEE.

The chain uses TRBV28 and TRBJ1-6; 7 bases map to TRBD1. In germline, CDR1 is MDHEN, CDR2 SYDVKM. This CDR3 spans 15 amino acids. V lost 5 bases and J lost 3; bases outside the gene matches: 4. The DNA of the CDR3 is TGTGCCAGCAGTCTTGGACAGGTCTATAATTCACCCCTCCACTTT. Translation gives CASSLGQVYNSPLHF.

The chain employs TRBV3-1 (or the pseudogene TRBV3-2) and TRBJ2-1; 8 positions agree with TRBD2. Germline V CDR1 and CDR2: LGHDT, YNNKEL (reference sequence). The CDR3 has 15 residues. With V trimmed by 4 bases and J by 5 bases, 7 bases remained unmatched. The CDR3 spells CASSPRGGTNNEQFF. CDR3 nucleotides: TGTGCCAGCAGCCCTCGGGGGGGGACCAACAATGAGCAGTTCTTC.

The gene calls are TRBV9 and TRBJ2-1; TRBD1 matches 9 bases. The germline gives CDR1 SGDLS, CDR2 YYNGEE. Germline trimming cut 2 bases from V and 4 bases from J; bases unmatched to any gene: 4. The CDR3 has 15 amino acids. The CDR3 is CASSVSTGGYNEQFF. The CDR3 region has the DNA TGTGCCAGCAGCGTTTCGACAGGGGGATACAATGAGCAGTTCTTC.

The rearrangement joins TRBV15 to TRBJ2-1, with D unclear. Germline V gene lookup returns CDR1 LNHNV and CDR2 YYDKDF (reference sequence). This CDR3 contains 15 residues. V was clipped by 1 base and J by 0 bases, with 7 bases between them. The CDR3 loop reads CATSRVADSYNEQFF. CDR3 sequence (DNA): TGTGCCACCAGCAGAGTGGCAGACTCCTACAATGAGCAGTTCTTC. Supplemented by reference TRBV15 and TRBJ2-1, the full variable domain reads DAMVIQNPRYQVTQFGKPVTLSCSQTLNHNVMYWYQQKSSQAPKLLFHYYDKDFNNEADTPDNFQSRRPNTSFCFLDIRSPGLGDTAMYLCATSRVADSYNEQFFGPGTRLTVL.

The sample holds one count of this clone. The chain recombines TRBV19 with TRBJ1-5, with 11 bases aligning to TRBD1. The germline V gene has CDR1 LNHDA and CDR2 SQIVND (reference sequence). V lost 4 bases and J lost 7; bases outside the gene matches: 3. The CDR3 length is 14 residues. The chain's CDR3 is CASSRTGGDQPQHF. DNA of the CDR3: TGTGCCAGTAGTAGGACAGGGGGCGACCAGCCCCAGCATTTT.

The rearrangement joins TRBV5-6 to TRBJ1-1, with 11 bases aligning to TRBD1. Trimming at V came to 5 bases and at J to 4 bases, leaving 10 bases not matched to a gene. The germline V gene has CDR1 SGHDT and CDR2 YYEEEE. The CDR3 length is 16 residues. The CDR3 spells CASRSPGQGVGTEAFF. CDR3 coding DNA: TGTGCCAGCAGATCCCCGGGACAGGGGGTTGGCACTGAAGCTTTCTTT. Supplemented by reference TRBV5-6 and TRBJ1-1, the full variable domain reads DAGVTQSPTHLIKTRGQQVTLRCSPKSGHDTVSWYQQALGQGPQFIFQYYEEEERQRGNFPDRFSGHQFPNYSSELNVNALLLGDSALYLCASRSPGQGVGTEAFFGQGTRLTVV.

The chain combines TRBV4-1 with TRBJ1-5; TRBD1 matches at 8 bases. Germline CDR1 and CDR2: MGHRA and YSYEKL. This CDR3 has 17 amino acids. Unmatched junction bases numbered 9, after V lost 1 base and J lost 4 bases. The CDR3 DNA follows: TGCGCCAGCAGCCAAGTACCGGGACAGGCACTTAATCAGCCCCAGCATTTT. Its translation: CASSQVPGQALNQPQHF.

The gene calls are TRBV18 and TRBJ1-4; no reliable D call. Germline V gene sequence: CDR1 KGHSH, CDR2 LQKENI. This CDR3 spans 15 amino acids. V was clipped by 0 bases and J by 4 bases, with 9 bases between them. This CDR3 reads CASSPPVSINEKLFF. The CDR3, as DNA: TGTGCCAGCTCACCACCCGTGAGCATTAATGAAAAACTGTTTTTT.

The genes are TRBV5-1 and TRBJ2-1; 11 nucleotides line up with TRBD2. The length of the CDR3 is 16 residues. The germline CDR1 and CDR2 sequences are SGHRS and YFSETQ. The junction had 6 bases not matched to a gene; V was cut back by 4 bases and J by 3 bases. CDR3 region: CASSPASGGNYNEQFF. CDR3 in DNA: TGCGCCAGCAGCCCCGCTAGCGGGGGGAACTACAATGAGCAGTTCTTC.

This clone was recorded a few times. Different DNA sequences within this sample yield the same CDR3. This rearrangement joins TRBV4-2 to TRBJ1-1; TRBD1 matches at 7 bases. CDR1 is LGHNA, CDR2 YNFKEQ, per germline. The V gene end was trimmed by 0 bases and the J gene end by 0 bases; junction bases not matched to a gene: 1. The CDR3 has 15 residues. The CDR3 DNA follows: TGTGCCAGCAGCCAAGAAGGGACAGTGAACACTGAAGCTTTCTTT. Protein sequence: CASSQEGTVNTEAFF.

The V call is TRBV6-5, the J call TRBJ1-4; D is perhaps TRBD1 (6 bases). CDR1 MNHEY and CDR2 SVGAGI come from the germline V gene. The CDR3 is 15 residues long. Deletions cut 7 bases from V and 4 bases from J, with 16 bases between. The CDR3 is CASKARGYGNEKLFF. CDR3 in DNA: TGTGCCAGCAAAGCCAGGGGTTACGGTAATGAAAAACTGTTTTTT.

The chain combines TRBV3-1 (or the pseudogene TRBV3-2) with TRBJ2-7, with TRBD1 identical over 7 bases. With 4 bases clipped from V and 0 bases from J, the junction kept 9 bases outside the gene matches. The CDR3 is 16 amino acids. Germline CDR1 reads LGHDT; CDR2 reads YNNKEL (reference sequence). CDR3 protein: CASSPLRTGGSYEQYF. The CDR3, as DNA: TGTGCCAGCAGCCCGTTGAGGACAGGAGGCTCCTACGAGCAGTACTTC.

This clone was counted only a few times. The genes are TRBV7-6 and TRBJ1-3; TRBD1 matches at 7 bases. The CDR3 length is 16 residues. Germline values: CDR1 SGHVS, CDR2 FNYEAQ. Germline trimming cut 5 bases from V and 0 bases from J; bases unmatched to any gene: 7. CDR3 loop: CASSTRQGLSGNTIYF. In DNA form, the CDR3 reads TGTGCCAGCAGCACCCGACAGGGACTCTCTGGAAACACCATATATTTT.

The chain links TRBV11-2 to TRBJ1-5; maybe TRBD1 (6 bases). V shed 5 bases and J shed 4 bases, with 12 bases lying between them. Germline V gene sequence: CDR1 SGHAT, CDR2 FQNNGV. This CDR3 region has 14 residues. In DNA form, the CDR3 reads TGTGCCAGCAGCCCACAGGGATGGAATCAGCCCCAGCATTTT. It yields the protein CASSPQGWNQPQHF.

The chain recombines TRBV7-8 with TRBJ1-1, with 7 bases matching TRBD1. Trimming took 6 bases from V and 0 from J; bases not matched to a gene: 7. CDR3 length: 15 amino acids. Germline lookup yields CDR1 SGHVS and CDR2 FQNEAQ. The CDR3 region is CASSPYRGMNTEAFF. CDR3 in DNA: TGTGCCAGCAGTCCTTACAGGGGTATGAACACTGAAGCTTTCTTT.

CDR3 residues: CAWKPRDRVRSPSYEQYF. CDR3 coding DNA: TGTGCCTGGAAACCCCGGGACAGGGTAAGAAGCCCCAGCTACGAGCAGTACTTC. The chain links TRBV30 to TRBJ2-7, with TRBD1 identical over 9 bases. The CDR3 extends over 18 amino acids. Trimming cost V 4 bases and J 3 bases; bases outside gene matches: 19. CDR1 GTSNPN and CDR2 SVGIG come from the germline V gene (reference sequence).

With respect to this clone: This sample includes further DNA sequences coding for the same CDR3. The chain carries TRBV5-1 and TRBJ1-6; the match to TRBD1 covers 8 bases. The V segment lost 4 bases and the J segment 9 bases; nucleotides outside the gene matches: 6. The CDR3 runs to 14 residues. Germline CDR1 and CDR2: SGHRS and YFSETQ. CDR3 protein: CASSLGQGTSPLHF. The CDR3 nucleotides read TGCGCCAGCAGCCTCGGACAGGGCACTTCACCCCTCCACTTT.

The V call is TRBV7-9, the J call TRBJ1-4; unclear D gene. V lost 0 bases, J lost 0 bases, and 5 bases lay in between. The CDR3 loop spans 15 amino acids. Germline-derived CDR1 and CDR2 are SEHNR and FQNEAQ (reference sequence). CDR3 sequence reads: CASSLATPTNEKLFF. The CDR3 DNA follows: TGTGCCAGCAGCTTAGCGACACCAACTAATGAAAAACTGTTTTTT.

This clone was observed a single time. V is TRBV7-9 and J is TRBJ1-6, with D hard to call. V lost 8 bases, J lost 3 bases, and 8 bases lay in between. The length of the CDR3 is 13 residues. Germline CDR1 and CDR2: SEHNR and FQNEAQ (reference sequence). The CDR3 DNA reads as TGTGCCAGCTCTGTTTACTATAATTCACCCCTCCACTTT. As protein: CASSVYYNSPLHF.